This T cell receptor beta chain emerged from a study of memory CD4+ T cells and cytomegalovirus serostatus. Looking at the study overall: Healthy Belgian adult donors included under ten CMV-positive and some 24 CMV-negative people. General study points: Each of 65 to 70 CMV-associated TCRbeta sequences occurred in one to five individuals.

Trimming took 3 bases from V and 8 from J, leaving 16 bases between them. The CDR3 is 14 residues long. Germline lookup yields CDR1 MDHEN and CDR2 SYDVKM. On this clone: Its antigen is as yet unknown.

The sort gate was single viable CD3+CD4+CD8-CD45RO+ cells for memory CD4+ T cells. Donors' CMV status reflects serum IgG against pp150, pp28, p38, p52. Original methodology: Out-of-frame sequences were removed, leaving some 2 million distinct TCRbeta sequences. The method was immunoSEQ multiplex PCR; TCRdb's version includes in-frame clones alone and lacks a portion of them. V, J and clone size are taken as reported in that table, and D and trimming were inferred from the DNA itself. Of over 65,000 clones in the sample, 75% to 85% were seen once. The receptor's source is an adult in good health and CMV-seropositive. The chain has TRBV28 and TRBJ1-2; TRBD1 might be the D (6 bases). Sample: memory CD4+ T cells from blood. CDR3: CASSFGRGPQGYTF. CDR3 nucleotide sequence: TGTGCCAGCAGTTTCGGCAGGGGCCCCCAGGGCTACACCTTC.